This TCR beta chain is drawn from a study of blood T cell repertoires in COVID-19 (dated by TCRdb to 2018 to 2021). With regard to the full study: The collaborator samples originated in the United States, Italy and Spain and spanned the acute and convalescent phases of COVID-19. The prospective study material was composed of cDNA or gDNA derived from T cells, B-cell-depleted T cells, or PBMCs. Subjects who had been exposed to COVID-19, were actively infected with it, or had recovered from it provided the deeply sampled blood TCRbeta repertoires that made up the dataset. A freely available public database, intended as a resource for researchers studying the immune response to SARS-CoV-2, is where the repertoires were released. The samples were drawn from the first 160 participants of the ongoing ImmuneRACE study and from some 1,300 subjects provided by 6 global collaborators. A de-identified subject ID, COVID-19 status, age in years and sex were almost always included in the sample metadata. HLA class I and class II types, where available, came from metadata supplied by the sample provider rather than from assay-based typing. The paper as a whole reports these results and caveats: How much clinical and demographic metadata was included differed by source and by participant, and the metadata was provided uncurated.

Note on this clone: Which antigen it targets is not known. Per-base qualities were not stored, and no clone one base away is much larger.

TCRbeta CDR3 regions were amplified from genomic DNA by means of the immunoSEQ Assay, a bias-controlled multiplex PCR. Per the source publication's procedure: The number of nucleated cells in each sample was estimated from the amplification of reference gene primers within the assay. To quantify the absolute abundance of each unique TCRbeta CDR3 rearrangement, sequence reads were collapsed and filtered. For each sample, productive Simpson clonality was calculated as the square root of Simpson's diversity index across productive rearrangements. As stored in TCRdb, this immuneACCESS dataset retains in-frame rearrangements with V and J assigned. A fraction of the clones does not appear; measured against another copy, unresolved V genes explain less than half of the discrepancy, and the remainder lacks a known reason. V, J and clone size reflect that table, while D and trimming were determined from the DNA. This sample lists 350,000 to 550,000 clones; about 85% were detected once. Under 2% of the sample is held by the ten biggest clonotypes.

The CDR3, from cysteine to phenylalanine, totals 14 residues. The CDR3 DNA has 42 bases and is translated from base 1. V has 4 bases trimmed and J has 5 bases trimmed; junction bases matching no gene number 5. The germline V gene (reference sequence) supplies CDR1 SEHNR and CDR2 FQNEAQ. Enrolling through a virtual design, the prospective study's participants ranged in age from roughly 18 to 89 years and lived across around 25 United States geographic areas. Cohort assignment in the prospective study relied on participant-reported clinical history from a screening survey and a study questionnaire. Mobile phlebotomists in the prospective study collected whole blood, serum and a nasopharyngeal or oropharyngeal swab from every participant. Additional blood draws and questionnaires over an approximately two-month period could optionally be provided by prospective study participants. Blood samples from the prospective study were shipped frozen or at room temperature prior to DNA extraction.

This receptor was obtained from a woman aged 18-29 years with acute COVID-19. The chain uses TRBV7-9 and TRBJ1-2; TRBD1 aligns with 9 central bases. Material: PBMCs or T cells enriched from blood (not recorded which). The nucleotide sequence is given as TGTGCCAGCAGCTCTCAAGGGACAGGGTATGGCTACACCTTC. Its translation is CASSSQGTGYGYTF.